A single sample is the source of the 3 T cell receptor beta chains below, sequenced in a study of T cells in Graves' hyperthyroidism and ophthalmopathy. Researchers amplified the TCR beta CDR3 regions from RNA transcripts. The TCR CDR3 was amplified in a first-round RT-PCR using the HTBI primer set. In TCRdb, the multiplex PCR reads were re-called with MiXCR into one record per CDR3 protein. The table shows around 500,000 distinct CDR3 sequences, with around 15% occurring only once. The sequencing input was blood. The source of these receptors is a middle-aged woman with Graves' hyperthyroidism.

This clonotype was detected many times. The chain combines TRBV20-1 with TRBJ2-1; 8 bases fit TRBD2. Trimming at V came to 0 bases and at J to 4 bases, leaving 14 bases not matched to a gene. Looked up from germline, CDR1 is DFQATT and CDR2 is SNEGSKA (reference sequence). The CDR3 is 18 amino acids. CDR3 bases: TGCAGTGCTAGAGATTGGGAGTTCCGGGAGGGGTTGTACAATGAGCAGTTCTTC. Protein sequence: CSARDWEFREGLYNEQFF.

This rearrangement joins TRBV7-2 to TRBJ2-7; the D is unclear. CDR1 is SGHTA, CDR2 FQGNSA, per germline. The CDR3 is 13 residues long. V was pared by 5 bases and J by 5 bases, with 13 bases between. The CDR3 DNA follows: TGTGCCAGCAGCCCCCAGTTCAGCGACGAGCAGTACTTC. Residues: CASSPQFSDEQYF.

In its sample, this clonotype was seen a few times. This chain links TRBV28 with TRBJ1-4; D is ambiguous. This CDR3 is 13 amino acids long. The germline V gene has CDR1 MDHEN and CDR2 SYDVKM. Trimming shortened V by 8 bases and J by 4 bases, and 11 bases separated the two germline ends. As DNA, the CDR3 is TGTGCCAGCCTCCTGGACGGTAATGAAAAACTGTTTTTT. Amino acids: CASLLDGNEKLFF.